The clone carrying this T cell receptor (beta chain) was observed a few times. The data were obtained in a study of blood T cell repertoires in COVID-19. Here immunoSEQ multiplex PCR was the method, and the copy in TCRdb shows in-frame clones only, minus some. This table has roughly 300,000 clones, under 95% appearing once. J gave up 3 bases and V 1 base, and 4 bases lay outside the gene matches. Looked up from germline, CDR1 is LNHDA and CDR2 is SQIVND (reference sequence). The CDR3 contains 16 residues. The specimen sequenced was PBMCs or T cells enriched from blood (not recorded which). This clonotype originated in a woman in her 30s who had recovered from COVID-19. The chain recombines TRBV19 with TRBJ2-2; 8 positions agree with TRBD1. The CDR3 here is CASSIGGQAYTGELFF. DNA for the CDR3: TGTGCCAGTAGTATAGGGGGACAGGCATACACCGGGGAGCTGTTTTTT.